The 19 T cell receptor beta chains below were found in one sample sequenced in a study of T-cell reconstitution after alpha-beta-depleted transplantation in children. Molecular barcoding with unique molecular identifiers was used for the TCRbeta library. Each CDR3 protein is one row after TCRdb ran MiXCR on the PCR reads. The sample carries 240,000 or so distinct CDR3 sequences, approximately 12% recorded once. Sequences were derived from PBMCs from the stem cell graft donor, sampled from the stem cell graft. The receptors originated from a human donor who donated a stem cell graft to a child with acute lymphoblastic leukemia.

The J gene is TRBJ1-5, the V gene TRBV6-5; 7 nucleotides align to TRBD1. The CDR3 covers 15 residues. The V gene's germline CDR1 is MNHEY and CDR2 SVGAGI. J gave up 4 bases and V 2 bases, and 5 bases lay outside the gene matches. CDR3 loop: CASSYPSGGNQPQHF. CDR3 DNA sequence: TGTGCCAGCAGTTACCCGTCAGGGGGAAATCAGCCCCAGCATTTT.

There are many counts of this clonotype. V and J are TRBV20-1 and TRBJ1-1; weak D call: TRBD1 (5 bases). V lost 1 base and J 1 base, leaving 13 bases between the germline ends. This CDR3 contains 15 residues. The germline gives CDR1 DFQATT, CDR2 SNEGSKA (reference sequence). The CDR3 region has the DNA TGCAGTGCTAGAGGAAGGGGTTTAGCGAACACTGAAGCTTTCTTT. This translates into CSARGRGLANTEAFF.

In this sample, this clonotype turned up many times. The V gene is TRBV19, the J gene TRBJ1-5, with 9 nucleotides matching TRBD1. Per germline, CDR1 LNHDA and CDR2 SQIVND (reference sequence). The CDR3 contains 15 residues. V shed 3 bases, J shed 7 bases, and the junction held 7 bases outside the gene matches. CDR3 coding DNA: TGTGCCAGTAGTATGAAACAGGGGGCATACCAGCCCCAGCATTTT. Residues: CASSMKQGAYQPQHF.

This clonotype showed up just a few times. V gene TRBV27 combines with J gene TRBJ2-7; D unclear. Germline V gene data show CDR1 as MNHEY and CDR2 as SMNVEV (reference sequence). The ends were cut back, 0 bases at V and 3 bases at J, with 12 bases in the middle. This CDR3 contains 15 residues. The CDR3 DNA reads as TGTGCCAGCAGTTTATCGAATACCCCCTTCTACGAGCAGTACTTC. Its protein is CASSLSNTPFYEQYF.

This clonotype was seen many times. The V and J genes are TRBV6-2 or TRBV6-3 and TRBJ2-5; D ambiguous. The CDR3 consists of 14 residues. The V end lost 2 bases, the J end lost 5 bases, and 12 bases lay between the germline ends. Germline V gene sequence: CDR1 MNHEY, CDR2 SVGEGT. CDR3 sequence: CASSYGRITETQYF. The CDR3 DNA reads TGTGCCAGCAGTTACGGCCGGATTACGGAGACCCAGTACTTC.

This clonotype has a count of ten or more. The rearrangement uses TRBV6-2 or TRBV6-3 and TRBJ2-1; D is unresolved. CDR3 length: 13 residues. Looked up from germline, CDR1 is MNHEY and CDR2 is SVGEGT. Trimming cost V 2 bases and J 6 bases, with 8 bases left between them. The CDR3, as DNA: TGTGCCAGCAGTTACAGCAATCCCAATGAGCAGTTCTTC. It encodes CASSYSNPNEQFF.

This clonotype showed up many times. J is TRBJ2-7 and V is TRBV6-6, with unresolved D. Trimming left V 5 bases short and J 7 bases short, with 9 bases between. Germline assignment: CDR1 MNHNY and CDR2 SVGAGI (reference sequence). The CDR3 is 11 amino acids. The CDR3 region is CASSDLREQYF. For the CDR3, the DNA is TGTGCCAGCAGTGATCTACGAGAGCAGTACTTC.

This clonotype was observed a handful of times. V gene TRBV7-2 combines with J gene TRBJ2-3, with 12 bases that match TRBD2. The CDR3 has 15 amino acids. CDR1 is SGHTA, CDR2 FQGNSA, per germline. With 0 bases clipped from V and 5 bases from J, the junction kept 0 bases outside the gene matches. The CDR3 loop reads CASSLATSGRDTQYF. CDR3 in DNA: TGTGCCAGCAGCTTAGCGACTAGCGGGAGAGATACGCAGTATTTT.

On this clonotype itself: The junction departs from the called germline gene at one end, perhaps through a read error. J is TRBJ2-7 and V is TRBV28; unclear D gene. The V gene's germline CDR1 is MDHEN and CDR2 SYDVKM. The CDR3 contains 16 residues. For the CDR3, the DNA is TGTTCCAGCAGTTTAGGTCTAAACCGACCCTCCTACGAGCAGTACTTC. Translating it yields CSSSLGLNRPSYEQYF.

This clonotype was recorded many times. V gene TRBV4-3 combines with J gene TRBJ1-4, with no clear D. This CDR3 region has 13 residues. Germline V gene lookup returns CDR1 LGHNA and CDR2 YSLEER. V dropped 3 bases and J dropped 3 bases, with 5 bases sitting between them. CDR3 bases: TGCGCCAGCAGCCAGAGGGCTAATGAAAAACTGTTTTTT. It is translated as CASSQRANEKLFF.

This clonotype has a count of ten or more. The chain carries TRBV29-1 and TRBJ2-7; 7 positions agree with TRBD1. J lost 4 bases, V lost 7 bases, and 10 bases had no gene match. CDR1 is SQVTM and CDR2 is ANQGSEA in the germline V gene. The CDR3 is made up of 13 amino acids. This chain's CDR3 is CSAIDEGAYEQYF. The DNA of the CDR3 is TGCAGCGCCATCGACGAGGGGGCATACGAGCAGTACTTC.

This clonotype has at least ten counts. The chain links TRBV6-5 to TRBJ2-1, with 9 nucleotides matching TRBD2. Per the germline V gene, CDR1 is MNHEY and CDR2 is SVGAGI. The CDR3 is made up of 15 amino acids. V dropped 4 bases and J dropped 7; count of bases not matched to a gene: 8. CDR3 bases: TGTGCCAGCAGTTGGTCTAGCGGGGCTGGAAATGAGCAGTTCTTC. It translates to CASSWSSGAGNEQFF.

This clonotype has a single count. The rearrangement joins TRBV9 to TRBJ1-5; tentative D call: TRBD1 (6 bases). Germline CDR1 and CDR2: SGDLS and YYNGEE. The CDR3 is 15 amino acids. V gave up 0 bases and J gave up 5 bases, with 12 bases separating them. The CDR3 loop reads CASSVAGEEYQPQHF. CDR3 nucleotides: TGTGCCAGCAGCGTAGCAGGGGAGGAGTATCAGCCCCAGCATTTT.

This chain uses TRBV19 with TRBJ1-4; D not certain. Trimming took off 3 bases at V and 5 bases at J, with 13 bases between the two ends. This CDR3 spans 15 amino acids. The germline gives CDR1 LNHDA, CDR2 SQIVND (reference sequence). The CDR3 protein is CASSIRSSRNEKLFF. The CDR3 DNA follows: TGTGCCAGTAGTATTCGATCCAGTCGAAATGAAAAACTGTTTTTT.

The chain carries TRBV5-6 and TRBJ2-1; TRBD2 might be the D (7 bases). Trimming removed 4 bases at V and 10 bases at J, with 24 bases between. The germline gives CDR1 SGHDT, CDR2 YYEEEE. This CDR3 is built from 16 residues. CDR3 sequence: CASSPTRGGGRREQFF. The CDR3 nucleotides read TGTGCCAGCAGCCCTACTAGGGGGGGGGGCCGCCGGGAGCAGTTCTTC.

This clonotype was counted ten times or more. The rearrangement joins TRBV27 to TRBJ2-3; D call uncertain. Looked up from germline, CDR1 is MNHEY and CDR2 is SMNVEV (reference sequence). V was trimmed by 6 bases and J by 8 bases, leaving 12 bases between them. The CDR3 is 12 amino acids. DNA of the CDR3: TGTGCCAGCAGGGTATCGACTGGTACGCAGTATTTT. It is translated as CASRVSTGTQYF.

This clonotype was seen ten or more times. This chain connects TRBV10-3 to TRBJ2-3, with D tentatively TRBD2 (5 bases). The length of the CDR3 is 15 residues. Germline V gene lookup returns CDR1 ENHRY and CDR2 SYGVKD. Trimming removed 6 bases from V and 0 bases from J, with 13 bases in between. The CDR3 loop is CAIRVAGLSTDTQYF. The CDR3 DNA follows: TGTGCCATCAGAGTGGCGGGCTTAAGCACAGATACGCAGTATTTT.

This clonotype was observed at least ten times. This chain joins TRBV2 and TRBJ2-5; possible D gene TRBD2, 6 bases. Trimming cost V 7 bases and J 1 base, with 13 bases left between them. Looked up from germline, CDR1 is SNHLY and CDR2 is FYNNEI. The CDR3 runs 14 residues. The CDR3 nucleotides read TGTGCCAGCACTGGGGGGTCAACCCAAGAGACCCAGTACTTC. Translating it yields CASTGGSTQETQYF.

This clonotype was observed many times. The V gene is TRBV28, the J gene TRBJ2-2; D is perhaps TRBD1 or TRBD2 (5 bases each). The V gene lost 8 bases and the J gene lost 3 bases, with 22 bases spanning the gap. The CDR3 has 17 amino acids. Germline V gene sequence: CDR1 MDHEN, CDR2 SYDVKM. The CDR3 sequence is CASGREIFLGDTGELFF. CDR3 DNA sequence: TGTGCCAGCGGCAGGGAGATTTTCTTAGGGGACACCGGGGAGCTGTTTTTT.